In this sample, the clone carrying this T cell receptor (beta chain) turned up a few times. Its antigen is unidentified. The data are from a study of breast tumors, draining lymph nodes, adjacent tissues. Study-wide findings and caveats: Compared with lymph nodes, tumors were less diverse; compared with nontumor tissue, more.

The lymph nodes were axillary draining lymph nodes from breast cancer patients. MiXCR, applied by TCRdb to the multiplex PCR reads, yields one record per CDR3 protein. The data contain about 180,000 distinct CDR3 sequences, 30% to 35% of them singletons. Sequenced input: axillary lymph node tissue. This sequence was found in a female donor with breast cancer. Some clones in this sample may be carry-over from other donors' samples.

The CDR3 region is CAISDISGGLNTEAFF. The CDR3 region has the DNA TGTGCCATCAGTGATATATCAGGGGGTTTGAACACTGAAGCTTTCTTT. The chain combines TRBV10-3 with TRBJ1-1; 7 positions match TRBD1. The length of the CDR3 is 16 residues. Germline lookup yields CDR1 ENHRY and CDR2 SYGVKD. The V and J ends lost 3 bases and 0 bases, in that order; junction bases with no gene match: 7.